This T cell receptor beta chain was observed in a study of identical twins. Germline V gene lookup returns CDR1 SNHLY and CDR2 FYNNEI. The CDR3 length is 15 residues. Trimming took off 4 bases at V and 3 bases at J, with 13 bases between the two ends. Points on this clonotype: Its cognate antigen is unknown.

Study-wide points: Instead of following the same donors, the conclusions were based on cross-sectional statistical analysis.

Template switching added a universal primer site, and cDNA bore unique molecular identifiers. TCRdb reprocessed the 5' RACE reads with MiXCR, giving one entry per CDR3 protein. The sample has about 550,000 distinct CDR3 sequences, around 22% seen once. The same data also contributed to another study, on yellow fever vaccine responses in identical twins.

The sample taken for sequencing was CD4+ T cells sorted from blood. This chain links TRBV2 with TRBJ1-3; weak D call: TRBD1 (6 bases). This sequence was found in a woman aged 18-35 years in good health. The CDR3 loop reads CASSAGGVGGNTIYF. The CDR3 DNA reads TGTGCCAGCAGTGCGGGGGGCGTCGGTGGAAACACCATATATTTT.